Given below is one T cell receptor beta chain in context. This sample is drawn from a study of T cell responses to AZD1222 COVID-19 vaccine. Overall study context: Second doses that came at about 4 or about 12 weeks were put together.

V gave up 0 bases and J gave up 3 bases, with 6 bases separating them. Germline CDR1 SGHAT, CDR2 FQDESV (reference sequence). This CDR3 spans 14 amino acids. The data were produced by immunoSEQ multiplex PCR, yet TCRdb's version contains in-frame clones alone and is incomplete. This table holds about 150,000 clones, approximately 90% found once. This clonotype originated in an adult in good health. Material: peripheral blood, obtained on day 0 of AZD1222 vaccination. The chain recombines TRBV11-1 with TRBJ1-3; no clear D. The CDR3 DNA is TGTGCCAGCAGCTTAGCGGGAAATGGAAACACCATATATTTT. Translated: CASSLAGNGNTIYF.